The rows below give T cell receptor beta chains drawn from one sample of a study of shared clonotypes between healthy human individuals. Profiling relied on immunoSEQ multiplex PCR, and the TCRdb table lists in-frame clones only, not all of them. The table has roughly 2,000,000 clones, about 94% seen once. Sequenced material: naive CD8+ T cells from PBMCs. These receptors all come from a man aged 18 to 30 in good health. Some clones in this sample may be carry-over from other donors' samples. Both conserved end residues are part of each CDR3. A D gene is named only where the DNA matches it firmly.

d_call	j_call	v_call	cdr3_nt	cdr3_aa
TRBD1	TRBJ2-7	TRBV7-8	TGTGCCAGCAGCTTACTCGGGACAGGGGGTTCCTACGAGCAGTACTTC	CASSLLGTGGSYEQYF
-	TRBJ2-3	TRBV27	TGTGCCAGCTCCCCGAACGGAGATACGCAGTATTTT	CASSPNGDTQYF
-	TRBJ1-4	TRBV7-8	TGTGCCAGCAGCCGCAAAGGGGGGTCCGGGCCTAATGAAAAACTGTTTTTT	CASSRKGGSGPNEKLFF
TRBD2	TRBJ2-1	TRBV7-3	TGTGCCAGCAGCTTAAGAGGCGGGAGTCGGTACAATGAGCAGTTCTTC	CASSLRGGSRYNEQFF
TRBD2	TRBJ2-7	TRBV6-1	TGTGCCAGCAGTGAATGGTCTAGCGGGAGGGCCGAGCAGTACTTC	CASSEWSSGRAEQYF
-	TRBJ2-2	TRBV11-2	TGTGCCAGCAGCCTTGGCGTAGGAACCGGGGAGCTGTTTTTT	CASSLGVGTGELFF
-	TRBJ2-4	TRBV12-2	TGTGCAAGTCGCACCCCGCCAAGCATTCAGTACTTC	CASRTPPSIQYF
-	TRBJ2-7	TRBV2	TGTGCCAGCAGCGCCGGGACCCAAAGCGGTCCCGAGCAGTACTTC	CASSAGTQSGPEQYF
-	TRBJ2-3	TRBV10-3	TGTGCCATCAGTGAGGCAGGGATGGCAGATACGCAGTATTTT	CAISEAGMADTQYF
-	TRBJ1-1	TRBV13	TGTGCCAGCAGCACCCCAGGGACAAGGAACACTGAAGCTTTCTTT	CASSTPGTRNTEAFF
-	TRBJ2-5	TRBV7-9	TGTGCCAGCAGCCAATCCCCGGGGAGCGGAGTTCAAGAGACCCAGTACTTC	CASSQSPGSGVQETQYF
-	TRBJ1-1	TRBV4-3	TGCGCCAGCAGCCCACAGGGCTACACTGAAGCTTTCTTT	CASSPQGYTEAFF
-	TRBJ2-7	TRBV27	TGTGCCAGCAGTTTTACAGGGTACCACGAGCAGTACTTC	CASSFTGYHEQYF